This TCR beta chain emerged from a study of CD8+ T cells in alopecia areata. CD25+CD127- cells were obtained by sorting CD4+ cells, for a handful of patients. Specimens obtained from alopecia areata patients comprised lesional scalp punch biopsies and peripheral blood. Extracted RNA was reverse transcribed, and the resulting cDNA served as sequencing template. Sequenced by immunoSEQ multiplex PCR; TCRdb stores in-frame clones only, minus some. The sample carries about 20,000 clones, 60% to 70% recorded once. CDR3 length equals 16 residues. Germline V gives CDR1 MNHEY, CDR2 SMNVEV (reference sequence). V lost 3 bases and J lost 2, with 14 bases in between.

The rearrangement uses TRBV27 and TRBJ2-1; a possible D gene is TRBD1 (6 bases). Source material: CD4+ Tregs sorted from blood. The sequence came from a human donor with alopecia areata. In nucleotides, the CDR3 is TGTGCCAGCAGTTTCTGGGCCAGGGGCACCTACAATGAGCAGTTCTTC. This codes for CASSFWARGTYNEQFF.